This T cell receptor beta chain was found in a study of T cell repertoires in cytomegalovirus infection (dated by TCRdb to between 2019 and 2020). Looking at the study overall: Alongside well-studied HLA-B-restricted epitopes, the peptide stimulations were aimed at recently identified HLA-C-restricted CMV epitopes, whose presentation resists viral immunomodulation. Donor HLA type was relevant to the analysis, as public TCR beta signatures indicated carriage of CMV infection together with the matching HLA type.

This specimen's treatment or condition label, per the study, means: in vitro stimulation with specific CMV peptide epitopes to enrich CMV-specific T cells. The sequencer listed for this sample is Illumina HiSeq 1500. TCRdb's own reprocessing of the public reads used fastp at Q25 and MiXCR and kept productive beta chains. Entries are consolidated by CDR3 protein sequence, retaining the most common genes and DNA. In this sample the table shows roughly 730,000 distinct CDR3 sequences, approximately 33% of which occur a single time. Of the sample, roughly 18% is held by the ten largest clones. This clonotype was counted only a few times. What this receptor recognizes is not known. It has no much larger one-base neighbor in the sample; base qualities were not kept. V is reduced by 4 bases and J by 5 bases, leaving a spacing of 10 bases between them. The germline V gene encodes CDR1 MNHEY and CDR2 SVGEGT. The CDR3 contains 13 residues, cysteine and phenylalanine counted. The sequence is cut down to CDR3 DNA, 39 bases in frame from base 1.

The paper's findings and limits, for the study overall: Cumulative frequency of public TCR beta family members discriminated carriers of CMV infection plus the relevant HLA type in this cohort and an independent approximately 350-donor cohort. In the ex vivo response, HLA-C-restricted CMV-specific TCR beta clonotypes were dominant, and in two of eight donors the single most frequent clonotype came from this HLA-C-restricted group.

The rearranged segments are TRBV6-2 or TRBV6-3 and TRBJ2-3; the D gene may be TRBD1 or TRBD2, since each aligns over 6 bases. The sample in question was cultured PBMCs, obtained from culture after CMV antigen stimulation. This TCR was sampled from a human donor in good health (CMV status not recorded). Some clones in this sample may be carry-over from other donors' samples. CDR3 loop: CASSWGAGDTQYF. The DNA is as follows: TGTGCCAGCAGTTGGGGGGCCGGAGATACGCAGTATTTT.